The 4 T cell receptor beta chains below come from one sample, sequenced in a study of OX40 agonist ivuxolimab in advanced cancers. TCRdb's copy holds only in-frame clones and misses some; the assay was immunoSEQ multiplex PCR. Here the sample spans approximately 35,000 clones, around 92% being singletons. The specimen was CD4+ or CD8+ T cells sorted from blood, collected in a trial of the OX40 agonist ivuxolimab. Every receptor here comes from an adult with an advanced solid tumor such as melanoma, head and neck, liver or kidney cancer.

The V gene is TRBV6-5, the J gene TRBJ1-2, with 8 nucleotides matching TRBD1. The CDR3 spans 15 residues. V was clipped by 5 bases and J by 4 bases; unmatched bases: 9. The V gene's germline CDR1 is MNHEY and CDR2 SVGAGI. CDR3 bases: TGTGCCAGCAGTACGTCCCGGGACAGGATCTATGGCTACACCTTC. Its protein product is CASSTSRDRIYGYTF.

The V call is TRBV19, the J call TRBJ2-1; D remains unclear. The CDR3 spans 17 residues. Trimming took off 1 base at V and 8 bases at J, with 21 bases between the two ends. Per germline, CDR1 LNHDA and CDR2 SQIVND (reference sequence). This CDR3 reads CASSIGFGAGAAHEQFF. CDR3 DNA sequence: TGTGCCAGTAGTATAGGCTTCGGCGCAGGAGCCGCCCATGAGCAGTTCTTC.

CDR3 bases: TGTGCCAGCAGTCTGGGGGCCACTGAAGCTTTCTTT. Translating gives CASSLGATEAFF. The chain is built from TRBV6-5 and TRBJ1-1, with D possibly being TRBD1 (6 bases). Germline CDR1 reads MNHEY; CDR2 reads SVGAGI. V lost 5 bases to trimming and J lost 4 bases, with 8 bases between them. CDR3 size: 12 residues.

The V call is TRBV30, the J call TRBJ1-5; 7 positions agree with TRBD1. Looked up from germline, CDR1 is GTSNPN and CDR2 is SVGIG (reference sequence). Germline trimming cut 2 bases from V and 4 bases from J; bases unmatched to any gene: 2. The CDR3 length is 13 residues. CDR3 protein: CAWSTGQNQPQHF. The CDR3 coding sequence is TGTGCCTGGAGTACGGGACAGAATCAGCCCCAGCATTTT. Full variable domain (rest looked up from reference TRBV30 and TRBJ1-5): SQTIHQWPATLVQPVGSPLSLECTVEGTSNPNLYWYRQAAGRGLQLLFYSVGIGQISSEVPQNLSASRPQDRQFILSSKKLLLSDSGFYLCAWSTGQNQPQHFGDGTRLSIL.